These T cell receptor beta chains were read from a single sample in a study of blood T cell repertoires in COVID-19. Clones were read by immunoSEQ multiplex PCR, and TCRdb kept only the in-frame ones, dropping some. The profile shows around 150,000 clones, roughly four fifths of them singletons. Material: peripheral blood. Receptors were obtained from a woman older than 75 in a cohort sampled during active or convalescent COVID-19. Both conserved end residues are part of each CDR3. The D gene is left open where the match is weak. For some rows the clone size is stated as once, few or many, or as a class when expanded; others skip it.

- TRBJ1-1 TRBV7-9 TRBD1 TGTGCCAGCAGCATGCCCGGGACAGGGGGGTCCGCTTTCTTT CASSMPGTGGSAFF
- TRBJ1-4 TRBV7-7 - TGTGCCAGCAGCTTTGAAGGAGACACTAATGAAAAACTGTTTTTT CASSFEGDTNEKLFF
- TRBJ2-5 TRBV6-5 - TGTGCCAGCAGTATACGGGACATGGGGCCGGAGACCCAGTACTTC CASSIRDMGPETQYF
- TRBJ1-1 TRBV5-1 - TGCGCCAGCAGCTTGGGATCGGGCACTGAAGCTTTCTTT CASSLGSGTEAFF
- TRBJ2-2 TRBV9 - TGTGCCAGCAGCGTAAACAGGGCTAACGCCGGGGAGCTGTTTTTT CASSVNRANAGELFF
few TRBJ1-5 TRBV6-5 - TGTGCCAGCAGTCTCCAGGTAAATCAGCCCCAGCATTTT CASSLQVNQPQHF
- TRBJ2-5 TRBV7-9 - TGTGCCAGCAGTCCAAATTTTTCCCCGGCCCAGTACTTC CASSPNFSPAQYF
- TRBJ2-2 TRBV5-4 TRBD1 TGTGCCAGCAGCTTGGACAGGGGGACCGGGGAGCTGTTTTTT CASSLDRGTGELFF
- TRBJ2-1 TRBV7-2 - TGTGCCAGCAGCTTGTACGATCTAGGGGCCTACAATGAGCAGTTCTTC CASSLYDLGAYNEQFF
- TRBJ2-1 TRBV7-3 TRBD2 TGTGCCAGCAGCCAAAGTAGCGGGGGGGCGTTAAATGAGCAGTTCTTC CASSQSSGGALNEQFF
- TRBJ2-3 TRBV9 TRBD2 TGTGCCAGCAGCGTAGTGGGCGGGGGGGCCACAGATACGCAGTATTTT CASSVVGGGATDTQYF
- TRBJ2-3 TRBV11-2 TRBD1 TGTGCCAGCAGCCGAAACACAGGGGCCAGTACAGATACGCAGTATTTT CASSRNTGASTDTQYF
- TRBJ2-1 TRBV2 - TGTGCCAGCAGCCCCCGTCAGGGTGGAAACAATGAGCAGTTCTTC CASSPRQGGNNEQFF
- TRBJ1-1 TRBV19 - TGTGCCAGTAGTACCCCCAGAGGACTAGAAGCTTTCTTT CASSTPRGLEAFF
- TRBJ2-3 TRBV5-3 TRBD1 TGTGCCAGAAGCCCAGGGACAGGGAACCAGGAGCGGTACACAGATACGCAGTATTTT CARSPGTGNQERYTDTQYF
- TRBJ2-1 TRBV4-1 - TGCGCCAGCAGCCGGACAGCGGGGTCCTACAATGAGCAGTTCTTC CASSRTAGSYNEQFF
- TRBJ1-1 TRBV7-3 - TGTGCCAGCAGTGAGGGTATGAACACTGAAGCTTTCTTT CASSEGMNTEAFF
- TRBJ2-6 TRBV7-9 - TGTGCCAGCAGTTCATATACGACCGGGTTCGTTATCGCCAACGTCCTGACTTTC CASSSYTTGFVIANVLTF
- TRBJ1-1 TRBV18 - TGTGCCAGCTCACTCAGTTCGAACACTGAAGCTTTCTTT CASSLSSNTEAFF
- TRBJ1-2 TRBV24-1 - TGTGCCACCAGCTCCCGAGTCGGCTACACCTTC CATSSRVGYTF
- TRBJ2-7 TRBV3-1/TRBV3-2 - TGTGCCAGCAGCCAAGGAGGGCTTAGCTCCTACGAGCAGTACTTC CASSQGGLSSYEQYF
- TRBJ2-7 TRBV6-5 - TGTGCCAGCAGCAACAGGGTCTGGGAGCAGTACTTC CASSNRVWEQYF
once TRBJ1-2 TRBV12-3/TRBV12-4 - TGTGCCAGCAGTCCACCGACCGGGGATGGCTACACCTTC CASSPPTGDGYTF
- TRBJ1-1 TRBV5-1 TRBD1 TGCGCCAGCAGCTCCGACGGCACAAGACAGGGCACTGAAGCTTTCTTT CASSSDGTRQGTEAFF
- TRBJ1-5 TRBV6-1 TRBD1 TGTGCCAGCAGTGACCTGACAGGGAGCAATCAGCCCCAGCATTTT CASSDLTGSNQPQHF
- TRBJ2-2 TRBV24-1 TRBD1 TGTGCCACCCAAAGGACAGGGGGCAACACCGGGGAGCTGTTTTTT CATQRTGGNTGELFF
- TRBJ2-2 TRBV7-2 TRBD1 TGTGCCAGCAGGTTGGACAGGAGGAACACCGGGGAGCTGTTTTTT CASRLDRRNTGELFF
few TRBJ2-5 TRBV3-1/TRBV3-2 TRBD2 TGTGCCAGCAGCCAGAACAGGGGGCGGACGGGACTAGCGGGGGTAGTCCAAGAGACCCAGTACTTC CASSQNRGRTGLAGVVQETQYF
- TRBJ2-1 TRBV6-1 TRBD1 TGTGCCAGCAGTGAGCCGGGACAGGGGGCCTACAATGAGCAGTTCTTC CASSEPGQGAYNEQFF
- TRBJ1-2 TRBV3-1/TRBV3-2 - TGTGCCAGCAGTGACACTTCTAACTATGGCTACACCTTC CASSDTSNYGYTF
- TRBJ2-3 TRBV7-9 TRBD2 TGTGCCAGCCAGCGGGGGGAAGCGGGAGATACGCAGTATTTT CASQRGEAGDTQYF
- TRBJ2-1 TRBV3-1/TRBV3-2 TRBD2 TGTGCCAGCAGCCAAGGGACTAGCGTGTTCTTC CASSQGTSVFF
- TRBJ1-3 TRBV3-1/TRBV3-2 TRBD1 TGTGCCAGCAGTACAGGGGCTGGAAACACCATATATTTT CASSTGAGNTIYF
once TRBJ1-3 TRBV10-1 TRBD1 TGCGCCAGCTCGACAGGGAAGCTTGGAAACACCATATATTTT CASSTGKLGNTIYF
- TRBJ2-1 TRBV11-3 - TGTGCCAGCAGCTTAGGGTACGGGGGCTCCTACAATGAGCAGTTCTTC CASSLGYGGSYNEQFF
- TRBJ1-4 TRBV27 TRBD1 TGTGCCAGCAGTGTGTCGTGGGACAGTGAAAAACTGTTTTTT CASSVSWDSEKLFF
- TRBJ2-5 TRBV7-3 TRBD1 TGTGCCAGCAGCCCCAGGGGGCGCGGGGAGACCCAGTACTTC CASSPRGRGETQYF
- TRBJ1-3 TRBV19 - TGTGCCAGTAGTTCAGTGAACACCATATATTTT CASSSVNTIYF
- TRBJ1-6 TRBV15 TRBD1 TGTGCCACCAGCAGAGAGGACAGGGGGGGATCACCCCTCCACTTT CATSREDRGGSPLHF
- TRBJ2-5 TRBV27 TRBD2 TGTGCCAGTCGACCGGGGGGTGGCCGGGAGACCCAGTACTTC CASRPGGGRETQYF
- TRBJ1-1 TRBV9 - TGTGCCAGCAGCCCCCTATCCAGGCGACACAATGAAGCTTTCTTT CASSPLSRRHNEAFF
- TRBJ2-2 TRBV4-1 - TGCGCCAGCAGCCAAGATTGGATGCGGCAGAACACCGGGGAGCTGTTTTTT CASSQDWMRQNTGELFF
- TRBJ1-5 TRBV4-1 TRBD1 TGCGCCAGCAGCCGATCAGGGGGCGCGGGCAATCAGCCCCAGCATTTT CASSRSGGAGNQPQHF
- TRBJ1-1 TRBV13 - TGTGCCAGCAGCTTAAGGGAGCGCCTTGCTTTCTTT CASSLRERLAFF
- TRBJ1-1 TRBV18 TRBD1 TGTGCCAGCTCACTTTCCCTAACAGGGGAGACTGAAGCTTTCTTT CASSLSLTGETEAFF
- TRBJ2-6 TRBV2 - TGTGCCAGCAGTATACTCCCCAGGGTTACCCCAACCTCTGGGGCCAACGTCCTGACTTTC CASSILPRVTPTSGANVLTF